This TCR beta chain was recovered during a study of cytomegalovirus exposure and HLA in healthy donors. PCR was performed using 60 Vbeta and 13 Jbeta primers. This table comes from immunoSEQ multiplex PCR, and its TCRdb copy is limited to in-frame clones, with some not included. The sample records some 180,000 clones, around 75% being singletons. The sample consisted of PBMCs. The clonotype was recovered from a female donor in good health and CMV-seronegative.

DNA for the CDR3: TGTGCCATTAGGACAGGGGCGAACACTGAAGCTTTCTTT. Its translation: CAIRTGANTEAFF. The chain links TRBV28 to TRBJ1-1; TRBD1 agrees at 9 bases. This CDR3 has 13 residues. Losses at the gene ends were 10 bases for V and 1 base for J; bases not matched to a gene: 4. Germline V lookup: CDR1 MDHEN, CDR2 SYDVKM.